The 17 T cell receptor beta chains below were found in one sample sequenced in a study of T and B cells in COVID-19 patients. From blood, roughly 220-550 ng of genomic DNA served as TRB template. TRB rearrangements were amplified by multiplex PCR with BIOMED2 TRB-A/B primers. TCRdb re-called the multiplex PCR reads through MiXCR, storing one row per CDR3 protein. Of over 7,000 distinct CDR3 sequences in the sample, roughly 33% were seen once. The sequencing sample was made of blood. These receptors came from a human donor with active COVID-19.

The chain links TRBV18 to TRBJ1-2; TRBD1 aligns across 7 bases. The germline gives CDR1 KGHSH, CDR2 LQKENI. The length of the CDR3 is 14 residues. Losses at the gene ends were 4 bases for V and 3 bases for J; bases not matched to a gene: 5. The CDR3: CASSQGARDYGYTF. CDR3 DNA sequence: TGTGCCAGCTCACAGGGGGCTCGGGACTATGGCTACACCTTC.

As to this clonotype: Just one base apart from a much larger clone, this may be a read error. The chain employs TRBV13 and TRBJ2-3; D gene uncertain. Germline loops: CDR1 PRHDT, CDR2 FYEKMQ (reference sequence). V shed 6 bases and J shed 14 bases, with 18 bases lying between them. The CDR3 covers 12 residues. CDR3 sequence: CASSIAVGLGYF. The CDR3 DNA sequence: TGTGCCAGCAGTATTGCCGTGGGTTTGGGGTATTTT.

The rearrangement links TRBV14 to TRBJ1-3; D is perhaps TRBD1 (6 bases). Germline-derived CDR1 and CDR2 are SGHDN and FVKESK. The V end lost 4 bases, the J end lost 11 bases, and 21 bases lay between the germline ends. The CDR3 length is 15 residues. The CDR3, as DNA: TGTGCCAGCAGCCTCTTCCCGGGGGGCCGCCGGGCCATATATTTT. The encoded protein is CASSLFPGGRRAIYF.

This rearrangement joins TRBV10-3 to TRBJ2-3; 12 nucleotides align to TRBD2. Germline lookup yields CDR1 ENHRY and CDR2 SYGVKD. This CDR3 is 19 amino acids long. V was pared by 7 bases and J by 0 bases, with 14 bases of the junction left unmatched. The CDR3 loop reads CAIKDHRTSGDHSTDTQYF. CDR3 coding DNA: TGTGCCATCAAGGACCATCGGACTAGCGGGGACCATAGCACAGATACGCAGTATTTT.

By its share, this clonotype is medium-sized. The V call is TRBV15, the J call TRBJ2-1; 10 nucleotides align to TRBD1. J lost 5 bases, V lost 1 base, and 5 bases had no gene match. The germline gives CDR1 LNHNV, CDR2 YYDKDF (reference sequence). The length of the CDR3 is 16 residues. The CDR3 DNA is TGTGCCACCAGCAGAGGTTCCGGGACAGGGGACAATGAGCAGTTCTTC. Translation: CATSRGSGTGDNEQFF.

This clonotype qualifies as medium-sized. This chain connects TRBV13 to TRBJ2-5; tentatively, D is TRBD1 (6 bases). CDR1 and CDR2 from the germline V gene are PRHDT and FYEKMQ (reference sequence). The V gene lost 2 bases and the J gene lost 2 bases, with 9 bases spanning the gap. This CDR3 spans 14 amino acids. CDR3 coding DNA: TGTGCCAGCAGCTTACCAGGGGTTCAAGAGACCCAGTACTTC. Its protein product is CASSLPGVQETQYF.

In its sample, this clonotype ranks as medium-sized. CDR3: CASSTERGELDEQFF. Written as DNA, the CDR3 is TGTGCCAGTAGTACAGAGCGGGGGGAATTGGATGAGCAGTTCTTC. The chain uses TRBV19 and TRBJ2-1; 9 nucleotides align to TRBD2. Germline assignment: CDR1 LNHDA and CDR2 SQIVND (reference sequence). The CDR3 covers 15 residues. With 4 bases clipped from V and 8 bases from J, the junction kept 9 bases outside the gene matches.

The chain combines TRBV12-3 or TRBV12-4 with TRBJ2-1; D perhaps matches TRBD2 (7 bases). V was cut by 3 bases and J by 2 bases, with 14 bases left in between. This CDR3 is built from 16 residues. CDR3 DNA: TGTGCCAGCAGTTTTCTGAGGGGGGGGGCCTACAATGAGCAGTTCTTC. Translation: CASSFLRGGAYNEQFF.

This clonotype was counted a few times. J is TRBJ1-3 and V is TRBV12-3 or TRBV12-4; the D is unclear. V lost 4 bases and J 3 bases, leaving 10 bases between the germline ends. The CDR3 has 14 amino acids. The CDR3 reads CASSSSSGGNTIYF. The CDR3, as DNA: TGTGCCAGCAGTTCTTCTTCCGGTGGAAACACCATATATTTT.

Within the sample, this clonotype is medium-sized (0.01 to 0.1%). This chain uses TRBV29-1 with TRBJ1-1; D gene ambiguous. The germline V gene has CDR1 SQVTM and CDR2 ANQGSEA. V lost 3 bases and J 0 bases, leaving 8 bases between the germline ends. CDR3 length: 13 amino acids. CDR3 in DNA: TGCAGCGTTGAGCTGGGATTGAACACTGAAGCTTTCTTT. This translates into CSVELGLNTEAFF.

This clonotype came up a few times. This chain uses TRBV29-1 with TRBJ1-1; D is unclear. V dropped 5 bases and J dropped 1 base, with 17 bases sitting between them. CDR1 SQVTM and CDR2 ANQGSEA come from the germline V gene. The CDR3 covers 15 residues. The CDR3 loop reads CSVCQRFRANTEAFF. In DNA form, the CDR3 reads TGCAGCGTTTGCCAACGTTTTCGGGCGAACACTGAAGCTTTCTTT. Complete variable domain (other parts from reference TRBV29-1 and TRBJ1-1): SAVISQKPSRDICQRGTSLTIQCQVDSQVTMMFWYRQQPGQSLTLIATANQGSEATYESGFVIDKFPISRPNLTFSTLTVSNMSPEDSSIYLCSVCQRFRANTEAFFGQGTRLTVV.

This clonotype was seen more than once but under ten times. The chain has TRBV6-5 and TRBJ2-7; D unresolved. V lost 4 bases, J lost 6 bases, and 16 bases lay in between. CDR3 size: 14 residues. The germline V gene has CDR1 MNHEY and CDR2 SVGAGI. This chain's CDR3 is CASSLSYSSLEQYF. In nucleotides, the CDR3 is TGTGCCAGCAGTTTATCCTACAGCAGTCTCGAGCAGTACTTC.

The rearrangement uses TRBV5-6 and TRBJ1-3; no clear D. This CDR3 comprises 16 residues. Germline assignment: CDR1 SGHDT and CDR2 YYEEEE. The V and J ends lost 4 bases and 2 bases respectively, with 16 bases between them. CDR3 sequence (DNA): TGTGCCAGCAGCCCAGCTGGTGGCCGTACTGGAAACACCATATATTTT. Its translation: CASSPAGGRTGNTIYF.

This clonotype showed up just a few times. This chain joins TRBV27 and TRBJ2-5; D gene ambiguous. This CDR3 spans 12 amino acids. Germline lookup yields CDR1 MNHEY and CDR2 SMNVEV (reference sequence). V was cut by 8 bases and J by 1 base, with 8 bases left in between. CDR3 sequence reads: CASGYGQETQYF. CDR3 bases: TGTGCCAGCGGGTACGGCCAAGAGACCCAGTACTTC.

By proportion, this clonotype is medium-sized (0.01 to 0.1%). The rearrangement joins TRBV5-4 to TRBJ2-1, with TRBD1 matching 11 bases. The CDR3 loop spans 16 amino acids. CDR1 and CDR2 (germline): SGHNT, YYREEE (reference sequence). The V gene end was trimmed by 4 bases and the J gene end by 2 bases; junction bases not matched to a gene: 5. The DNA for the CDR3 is TGTGCCAGCAGCATCTGGACAGGGGGCACCTACAATGAGCAGTTCTTC. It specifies CASSIWTGGTYNEQFF.

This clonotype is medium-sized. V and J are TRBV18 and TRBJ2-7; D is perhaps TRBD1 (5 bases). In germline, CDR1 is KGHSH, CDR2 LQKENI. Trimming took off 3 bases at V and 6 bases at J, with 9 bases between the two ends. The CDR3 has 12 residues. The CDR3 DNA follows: TGTGCCAGCTCACCGGCAGGGCGCGAGCAGTACTTC. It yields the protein CASSPAGREQYF.

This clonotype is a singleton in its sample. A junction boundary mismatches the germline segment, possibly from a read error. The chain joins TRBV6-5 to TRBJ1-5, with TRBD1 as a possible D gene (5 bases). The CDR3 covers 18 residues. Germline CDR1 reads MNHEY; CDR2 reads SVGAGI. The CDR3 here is CAISESLTGGGNNQPQHF. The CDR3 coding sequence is TGTGCCATCAGTGAGTCTCTAACCGGGGGTGGGAACAATCAGCCCCAGCATTTT.